A single T cell receptor beta chain is shown here with its context. Its antigen is unknown. No much larger clone is present one base from it, and per-base qualities are unavailable. The sample comes from a study of HIV-infected children after antiretroviral therapy interruption (dated by TCRdb to between 2019 and 2020). Notes on the research overall: Eight children, all with CD4+ count above 500 and viral load below 50 copies/ml, were included, of whom four were on planned treatment interruption and four were on continuous treatment. Alongside measurements of thymic output, TCR repertoires of children on planned treatment interruption were compared with TCR repertoires of children on continuous antiretroviral treatment. A median age of 9.5 years was recorded in the interruption group, and a median age of 8 years was recorded in the continuous treatment group. In the continuous-treatment arm, samples from corresponding weeks 0, 48 and 150 were analyzed. Exposure to EBV and CMV had been recorded for most participating children. Samples from the interruption arm were taken at week 0, at week 12, at the end of interruption (week 24 or 48), and about 3 years after the study ended.

On the study overall, not on this receptor specifically: The naive CD4+ Gini coefficient rose by the end of treatment interruption, suggesting clonal expansion, and returned to baseline by 3 years. The low number of patients is a limitation and the data should be interpreted with caution. The sorted CD45RA+ naive cells might contain minor non-naive CD45RA+ populations, such as EMRA or stem memory cells. In naive CD4+ repertoires of PTI patients, reduced CDR3 sharing between time points was observed after interruption began, whereas many sequences were found to be shared between end of interruption and 3 years later.

The label giving this sample's treatment or condition can be read as: PENTA 11 planned treatment interruption arm or continuous ART arm. Children from the United Kingdom aged 2 to 15 years who had been given at least three-drug ART for at least 24 weeks were enrolled as participants. The study required cryopreserved PBMCs containing at least 5 million viable cells, and several candidate patients were excluded because of low viable PBMC yield. Using a FACSAria III cell sorter, naive CD4+ CD45RA+ CD45RO- T cells were FACS-sorted out of thawed PBMCs. Sorted cells were fixed, and RNA was extracted using the RNeasy FFPE kit followed by the RNeasy Micro kit. The method behind the library was 3' RACE. TCR libraries were generated from RNA by a 3' RACE protocol incorporating unique molecular identifiers so that PCR amplification bias could be corrected. As many as 12 amplicon libraries were pooled and then sequenced on an Illumina MiSeq using v2 2x250 paired-end chemistry. Per the source publication's procedure: Reads were processed with Decombinator to assign V and J genes and CDR3, with barcode-based error and PCR bias correction. Before Gini coefficients were calculated with the R ineq package, the repertoires were subsampled to the same depth. Three approaches were used to assess CDR3 similarity: GLIPH, Hamming distance and a shared triplet metric. The public reads were reanalyzed by TCRdb: fastp trimming at Q25, MiXCR alignment, in-frame beta chains only. Each entry merges the rows of one CDR3 protein and shows their most common DNA and genes. These V and J calls are TCRdb output, not the study's own analysis. Within this sample are approximately 96,000 distinct CDR3 sequences, with around 6.9% of them counted one time only. About 1.1% of the sample is in the top ten clones.

The source was CD45RA+ CD4+ T cells from PBMCs, pooled from several time points, collected from a donor given antiretroviral therapy, either interrupted or continuous. The cell subset or site label for this specimen denotes: naive CD4+ CD45RA+ CD45RO- T cells. The TCR was taken from a pool of human donors with HIV.

Here is the DNA: TGCAGTGCAACCGGACAGGGGCAGGGCTACACCTTC. The resulting protein is CSATGQGQGYTF. The V gene is TRBV20-1 and the J gene is TRBJ1-2, and 9 junction bases match TRBD1. The V end gives up 6 bases and the J end 8 bases, leaving 7 bases in the junction not matched to a gene. The germline V gene (reference sequence) gives CDR1 as DFQATT and CDR2 as SNEGSKA. From cysteine to phenylalanine, the CDR3 is 12 amino acids long. Only CDR3 DNA is held: 36 bases, read in frame from base 1.